This is a list of T cell receptor beta chains from one sample in a study of T cell responses to AZD1222 COVID-19 vaccine. Libraries were prepared by immunoSEQ multiplex PCR; TCRdb keeps only in-frame clonotypes and omits some of them. The sample carries some 160,000 clones, around nine tenths recorded once. The sequencing used peripheral blood, collected on day 0 of AZD1222 vaccination. The receptors originated from an adult in good health. Each CDR3 is given with its conserved first and last residue. D genes are given only for firm matches. Size is omitted from some rows. Given values are once, few, many or a class for expanded clones.

-	TRBV14	-	TRBJ2-1	TGTGCCAGCAGCCAAGTGGGGGGCTGGAACGACAATGAGCAGTTCTTC	CASSQVGGWNDNEQFF
-	TRBV7-9	-	TRBJ1-1	TGTGCCAGCAGCTTCCTAGACCACACTGAAGCTTTCTTT	CASSFLDHTEAFF
-	TRBV4-2	-	TRBJ2-1	TGTGCCAGCAGCCAGGACCGGGGTCTTGAGCAGTTCTTC	CASSQDRGLEQFF
once	TRBV14	TRBD1	TRBJ1-2	TGTGCCAGCAGCCAAGATTGGAGGACAGGGCCCGCCTATGGCTACACCTTC	CASSQDWRTGPAYGYTF
-	TRBV28	-	TRBJ1-2	TGTGCCAGCAGTTTTACCCGGACAGCTAACTATGGCTACACCTTC	CASSFTRTANYGYTF
-	TRBV14	TRBD1	TRBJ2-7	TGTGCCAGCAGCCAAGAAGGCCAGGGGGCTTCCTACGAGCAGTACTTC	CASSQEGQGASYEQYF
-	TRBV5-8	TRBD1	TRBJ1-1	TGTGCCAGCAGGGACAGGGGTTTAAACACTGAAGCTTTCTTT	CASRDRGLNTEAFF
-	TRBV15	TRBD2	TRBJ2-1	TGTGCCACCAGCAGGGGAGGGACTAGCGAGCCCCATGAGCAGTTCTTC	CATSRGGTSEPHEQFF
-	TRBV2	-	TRBJ2-7	TGTGCCAGCAGTGAGGGTTTGGTACGCGAGCAGTACTTC	CASSEGLVREQYF
-	TRBV10-1	-	TRBJ1-5	TGCGCCAGCATCGTACAAAAAGACCAGCCCCAGCATTTT	CASIVQKDQPQHF
-	TRBV9	-	TRBJ1-6	TGTGCCAGCAGCGTAGAGGGCAGTTCACCCCTCCACTTT	CASSVEGSSPLHF
-	TRBV6-5	-	TRBJ1-2	TGTGCCAGCAGTTACGATCTCGGGATGTATGGCTACACCTTC	CASSYDLGMYGYTF
-	TRBV24-1	-	TRBJ1-2	TGTGCCACCAGTCAGGGGAACTATGGCTACACCTTC	CATSQGNYGYTF
-	TRBV6-2/TRBV6-3	-	TRBJ1-6	TGTGCCAGCAGTCGCTCAGCAGCCCAGGGGAGCCCCCTCCACTTT	CASSRSAAQGSPLHF
-	TRBV6-2/TRBV6-3	-	TRBJ2-7	TGTGCCAGCAGTTCCTCGGGACTGTCCTACGAGCAGTACTTC	CASSSSGLSYEQYF
-	TRBV19	-	TRBJ1-1	TGTGCCAGTAGTATGGTGAGACCACTGAACACTGAAGCTTTCTTT	CASSMVRPLNTEAFF
-	TRBV4-2	TRBD1	TRBJ1-4	TGTGCCAGCAGTTACACAGGGGAGGTGACGACTAATGAAAAACTGTTTTTT	CASSYTGEVTTNEKLFF
once	TRBV2	-	TRBJ1-5	TGTGCCAGCAGTGAGGCGGCTTATAGCAATCAGCCCCAGCATTTT	CASSEAAYSNQPQHF
-	TRBV2	TRBD1	TRBJ1-6	TGTGCCAGCAGCGTAGGCAGGGGGGAATCACCCCTCCACTTT	CASSVGRGESPLHF
-	TRBV6-5	-	TRBJ2-7	TGTGCCAGCAGCCCACGTGGTGAAGGATCCTACGAGCAGTACTTC	CASSPRGEGSYEQYF
-	TRBV10-3	TRBD2	TRBJ2-3	TGTGCCATCAGTGAGGTTAGCGGGTTAGATACGCAGTATTTT	CAISEVSGLDTQYF
once	TRBV14	-	TRBJ1-1	TGTGCCAGCAGCCCTAGGTTCGACACTGAAGCTTTCTTT	CASSPRFDTEAFF
-	TRBV27	-	TRBJ2-7	TGTGCCAGCAGTTCGTGGGGCCTGTACGAGCAGTACTTC	CASSSWGLYEQYF
-	TRBV11-1	-	TRBJ2-1	TGTGCCAGCAGCTTTGGCTGGACTGCAATCAATGAGCAGTTCTTC	CASSFGWTAINEQFF
-	TRBV6-5	TRBD1	TRBJ2-1	TGTGCCAGCAGACAGGACAGGGGCTTTAACAATGAGCAGTTCTTC	CASRQDRGFNNEQFF
-	TRBV24-1	-	TRBJ2-2	TGTGCCACCACTACGGGAAGCCAGGGCTACACCGGGGAGCTGTTTTTT	CATTTGSQGYTGELFF
-	TRBV7-3	-	TRBJ2-2	TGTGCCAGCAGCTTATCGTCAAACACCGGGGAGCTGTTTTTT	CASSLSSNTGELFF
-	TRBV27	-	TRBJ1-4	TGTGCCAGCAGTTTATATCCTACAACTAATGAAAAACTGTTTTTT	CASSLYPTTNEKLFF
-	TRBV7-3	TRBD1	TRBJ2-1	TGTGCCAGCAGCCCTGGACAGGTGTCCAATGAGCAGTTCTTC	CASSPGQVSNEQFF
-	TRBV6-5	TRBD1	TRBJ1-3	TGTGCCAGCAGTTGGGACAGGGGGCTCGGAAACACCATATATTTT	CASSWDRGLGNTIYF
few	TRBV7-8	-	TRBJ1-5	TGTGCCAGCAGCCCAGCCGGAGGCAATCAGCCCCAGCATTTT	CASSPAGGNQPQHF
-	TRBV30	TRBD1	TRBJ1-6	TGTGCCTGGAGCGACAGGGATTCAAATTCACCCCTCCACTTT	CAWSDRDSNSPLHF
-	TRBV19	TRBD1	TRBJ1-1	TGTGCCAGTAGTAACAGGGGGAACACTGAAGCTTTCTTT	CASSNRGNTEAFF
-	TRBV29-1	-	TRBJ1-1	TGCAGCGTAGGGGGACGGATGAACACTGAAGCTTTCTTT	CSVGGRMNTEAFF
-	TRBV5-1	-	TRBJ2-3	TGCGCCAGCAGGTTAGGTGCAGATACGCAGTATTTT	CASRLGADTQYF
once	TRBV5-1	-	TRBJ2-5	TGCGCCAGCAGCTTGGCAGGGGAGACCCAGTACTTC	CASSLAGETQYF
-	TRBV4-1	TRBD1	TRBJ1-1	TGCGCCAGCAGCACACAGGGGTCTGAAGCTTTCTTT	CASSTQGSEAFF
-	TRBV7-2	TRBD1	TRBJ2-6	TGTGCCAGCAGCTCTCTGGGACAGGGACTTTCTGGGGCCAACGTCCTGACTTTC	CASSSLGQGLSGANVLTF
-	TRBV18	TRBD2	TRBJ2-1	TGTGCCAGCTCACCACCGGGCATAGCGGGCTACAATGAGCAGTTCTTC	CASSPPGIAGYNEQFF
-	TRBV7-6	-	TRBJ2-1	TGTGCCAGCAGTCAGGGTTTGGGCGGGCCCCGAACCAATGAGCAGTTCTTC	CASSQGLGGPRTNEQFF
-	TRBV5-1	-	TRBJ2-7	TGCGCCAGCAGCGCCTTGTTCCAGGGCGAGCAGTACTTC	CASSALFQGEQYF
-	TRBV6-5	TRBD1	TRBJ2-6	TGTGCCAGCAGGATGGACAGGGCTGGGGCCAACGTCCTGACTTTC	CASRMDRAGANVLTF
-	TRBV5-5	TRBD1	TRBJ1-5	TGTGCCAGCAGCTTGTCAGTAACCGGACAGGGCAATCAGCCCCAGCATTTT	CASSLSVTGQGNQPQHF
-	TRBV7-8	-	TRBJ1-2	TGTGCCAGCAGCCCCCGGGACGCGATGCTCAGTGGCTACACCTTC	CASSPRDAMLSGYTF
-	TRBV3-1/TRBV3-2	-	TRBJ1-2	TGTGCCAGCAGTCAGGATTTCTATGGCTACACCTTC	CASSQDFYGYTF
few	TRBV11-3	-	TRBJ1-3	TGTGCCAGCAGCCCGGACACCTCTGGAAACACCATATATTTT	CASSPDTSGNTIYF
-	TRBV7-2	TRBD1	TRBJ1-1	TGTGCCAGCAGCCCGACAGGGCTAAACACTGAAGCTTTCTTT	CASSPTGLNTEAFF
-	TRBV9	-	TRBJ1-2	TGTGCCAGCAGCGAAGGAACAGTTTATGGCTACACCTTC	CASSEGTVYGYTF
once	TRBV6-2/TRBV6-3	TRBD1	TRBJ1-1	TGTGCCAGCAGTTACTCGGGACAGGGGACCCCAAACACTGAAGCTTTCTTT	CASSYSGQGTPNTEAFF
-	TRBV29-1	-	TRBJ2-1	TGCAGCGCCGGGCGTCTAGTCAACAATGAGCAGTTCTTC	CSAGRLVNNEQFF
-	TRBV30	-	TRBJ1-1	TGTGCCTGGTCCGGGACGGTGAACACTGAAGCTTTCTTT	CAWSGTVNTEAFF
-	TRBV6-5	-	TRBJ2-7	TGTGCCAGCAACTTAGGTCGGGCTCTTGAGGAGCAGTACTTC	CASNLGRALEEQYF
-	TRBV5-4	TRBD2	TRBJ2-7	TGTGCCAGCAGCCCCGCCGGGAGCGGGAGTAGGTACGAGCAGTACTTC	CASSPAGSGSRYEQYF